The clone carrying this T cell receptor (beta chain) was observed once. This sample was taken from a study of blood T cell repertoires in COVID-19. Study as a whole: The United States, Italy and Spain provided the acute and convalescent COVID-19 samples. PBMCs, B-cell-depleted T cells, or T cells provided the cDNA or gDNA that made up the material.

V lost 5 bases and J 4 bases, leaving 14 bases between the germline ends. The CDR3 length is 14 residues. Germline CDR1 reads SEHNR; CDR2 reads FQNEAQ (reference sequence). Original methodology: Amplification with reference gene primers provided the estimates of nucleated cell counts. Clones were read by immunoSEQ multiplex PCR, and TCRdb kept only the in-frame ones, dropping some. The V and J calls and the clone size are those of that table, but D and trimming were determined from the DNA. The sample records more than 90,000 clones, about 89% being singletons. Sequencing input: peripheral blood. The rearrangement joins TRBV7-9 to TRBJ1-2; D unresolved. The TCR sequence derives from a man in his forties with acute or convalescent COVID-19. The CDR3, as DNA: TGTGCCAGCAGCCTCCAGACAAATTTCTATGGCTACACCTTC. Amino acids: CASSLQTNFYGYTF.